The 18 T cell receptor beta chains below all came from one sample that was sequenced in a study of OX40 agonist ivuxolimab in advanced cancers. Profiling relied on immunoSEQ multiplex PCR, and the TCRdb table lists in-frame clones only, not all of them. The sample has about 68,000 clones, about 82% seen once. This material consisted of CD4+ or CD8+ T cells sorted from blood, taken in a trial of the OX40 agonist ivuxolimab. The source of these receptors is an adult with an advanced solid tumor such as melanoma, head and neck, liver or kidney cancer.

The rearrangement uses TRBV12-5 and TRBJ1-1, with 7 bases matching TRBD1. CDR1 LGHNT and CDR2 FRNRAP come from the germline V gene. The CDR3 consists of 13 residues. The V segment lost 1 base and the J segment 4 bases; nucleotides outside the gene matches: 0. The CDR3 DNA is TGTGCTAGTGGTTTGGACAGGGGCACTGAAGCTTTCTTT. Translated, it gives CASGLDRGTEAFF. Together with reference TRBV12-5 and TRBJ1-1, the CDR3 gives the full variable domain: DARVTQTPRHKVTEMGQEVTMRCQPILGHNTVFWYRQTMMQGLELLAYFRNRAPLDDSGMPKDRFSAEMPDATLATLKIQPSEPRDSAVYFCASGLDRGTEAFFGQGTRLTVV.

The CDR3 region is CASRTGGTGISYTF. CDR3 nucleotide sequence: TGTGCCAGCAGAACGGGCGGGACAGGGATAAGCTACACCTTC. The chain combines TRBV4-2 with TRBJ1-2; 9 nucleotides line up with TRBD1. Per germline, CDR1 LGHNA and CDR2 YNFKEQ. The CDR3 is made up of 14 amino acids. V was pared by 6 bases and J by 9 bases, with 11 bases of the junction left unmatched.

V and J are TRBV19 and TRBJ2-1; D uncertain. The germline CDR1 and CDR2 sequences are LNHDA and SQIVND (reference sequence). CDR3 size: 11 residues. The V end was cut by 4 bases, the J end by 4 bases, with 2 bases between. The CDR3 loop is CASSRYNEQFF. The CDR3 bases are TGTGCCAGTAGTAGATACAATGAGCAGTTCTTC.

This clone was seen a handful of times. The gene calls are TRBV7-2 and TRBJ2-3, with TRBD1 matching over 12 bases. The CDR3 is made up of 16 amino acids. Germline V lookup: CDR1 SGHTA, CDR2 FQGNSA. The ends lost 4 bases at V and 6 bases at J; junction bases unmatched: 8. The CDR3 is CASSSRGTGGMDTQYF. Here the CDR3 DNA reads TGTGCCAGCAGCTCAAGAGGGACAGGGGGCATGGATACGCAGTATTTT.

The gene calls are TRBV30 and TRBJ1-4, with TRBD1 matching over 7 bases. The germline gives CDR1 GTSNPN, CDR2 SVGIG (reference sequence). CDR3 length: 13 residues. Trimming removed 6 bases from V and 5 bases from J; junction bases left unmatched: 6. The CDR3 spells CACRRDRNEKLFF. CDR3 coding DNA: TGTGCCTGCCGCCGGGACAGAAATGAAAAACTGTTTTTT.

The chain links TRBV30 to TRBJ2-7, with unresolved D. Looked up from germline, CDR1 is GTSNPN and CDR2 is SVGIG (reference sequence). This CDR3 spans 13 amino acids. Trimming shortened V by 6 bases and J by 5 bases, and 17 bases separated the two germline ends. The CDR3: CACRTDLRHEQYF. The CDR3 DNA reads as TGTGCCTGTAGAACGGACCTACGCCACGAGCAGTACTTC.

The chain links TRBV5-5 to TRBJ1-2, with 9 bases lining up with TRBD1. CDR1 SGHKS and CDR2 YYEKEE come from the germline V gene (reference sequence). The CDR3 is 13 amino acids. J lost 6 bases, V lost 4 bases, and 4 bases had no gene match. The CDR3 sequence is CASSRRTGDGYTF. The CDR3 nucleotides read TGTGCCAGCAGCAGAAGGACAGGGGATGGCTACACCTTC.

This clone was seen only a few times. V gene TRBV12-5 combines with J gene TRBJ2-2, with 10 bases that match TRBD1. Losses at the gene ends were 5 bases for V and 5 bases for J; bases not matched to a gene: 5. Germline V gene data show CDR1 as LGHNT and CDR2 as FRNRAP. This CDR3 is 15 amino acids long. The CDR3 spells CASGLGTGDTGELFF. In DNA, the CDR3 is TGTGCTAGTGGTCTAGGGACAGGGGATACCGGGGAGCTGTTTTTT. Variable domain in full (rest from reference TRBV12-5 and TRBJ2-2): DARVTQTPRHKVTEMGQEVTMRCQPILGHNTVFWYRQTMMQGLELLAYFRNRAPLDDSGMPKDRFSAEMPDATLATLKIQPSEPRDSAVYFCASGLGTGDTGELFFGEGSRLTVL.

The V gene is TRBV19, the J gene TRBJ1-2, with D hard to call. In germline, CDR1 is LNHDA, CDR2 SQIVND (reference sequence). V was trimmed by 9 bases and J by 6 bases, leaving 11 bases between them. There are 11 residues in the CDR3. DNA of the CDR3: TGTGCCAGCGGGTCGAGAAATGGCTACACCTTC. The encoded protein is CASGSRNGYTF.

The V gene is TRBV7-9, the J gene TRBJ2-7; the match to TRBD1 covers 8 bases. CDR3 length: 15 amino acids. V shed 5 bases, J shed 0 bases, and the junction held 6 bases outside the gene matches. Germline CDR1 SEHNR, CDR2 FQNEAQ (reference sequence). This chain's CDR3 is CASSPDRVSSYEQYF. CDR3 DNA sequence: TGTGCCAGCAGCCCGGACAGGGTAAGCTCCTACGAGCAGTACTTC.

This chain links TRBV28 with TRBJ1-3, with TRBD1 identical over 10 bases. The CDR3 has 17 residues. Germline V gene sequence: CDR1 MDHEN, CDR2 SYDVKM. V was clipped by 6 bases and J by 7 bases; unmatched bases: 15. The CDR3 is CASRGPGQGLLGNTIYF. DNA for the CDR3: TGTGCCAGCAGGGGACCGGGACAGGGGTTATTAGGGAACACCATATATTTT.

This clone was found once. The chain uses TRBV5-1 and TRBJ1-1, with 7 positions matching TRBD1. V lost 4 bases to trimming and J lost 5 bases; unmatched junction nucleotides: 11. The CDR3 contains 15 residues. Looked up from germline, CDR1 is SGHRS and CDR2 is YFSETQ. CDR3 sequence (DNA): TGCGCCAGCAGCCCAACATTTAACAGGGGTACTGAAGCTTTCTTT. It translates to CASSPTFNRGTEAFF.

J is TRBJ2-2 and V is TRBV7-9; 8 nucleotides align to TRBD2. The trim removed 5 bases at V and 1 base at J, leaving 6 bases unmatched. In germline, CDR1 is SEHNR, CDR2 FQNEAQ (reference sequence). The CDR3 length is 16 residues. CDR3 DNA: TGTGCCAGCAGCCGCGGGCTAGCGGGGAACACCGGGGAGCTGTTTTTT. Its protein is CASSRGLAGNTGELFF.

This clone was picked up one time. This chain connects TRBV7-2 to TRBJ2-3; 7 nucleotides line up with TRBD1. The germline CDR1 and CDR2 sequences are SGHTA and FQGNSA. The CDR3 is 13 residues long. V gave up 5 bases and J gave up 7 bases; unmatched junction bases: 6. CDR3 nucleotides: TGTGCCAGCAGCCTCGAGGGGGCACATACGCAGTATTTT. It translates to CASSLEGAHTQYF.

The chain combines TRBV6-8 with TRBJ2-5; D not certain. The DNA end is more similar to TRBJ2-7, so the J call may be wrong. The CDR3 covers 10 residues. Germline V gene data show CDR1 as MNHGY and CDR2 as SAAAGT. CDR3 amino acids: CASSLDEQYF. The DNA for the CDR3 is TGTGCCAGCAGTTTGGACGAGCAGTACTTC.

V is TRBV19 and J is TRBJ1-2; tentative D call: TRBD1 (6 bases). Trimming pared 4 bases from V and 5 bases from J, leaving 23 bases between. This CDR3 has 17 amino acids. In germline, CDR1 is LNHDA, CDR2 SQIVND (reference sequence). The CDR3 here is CASSSSRDISAGYGYTF. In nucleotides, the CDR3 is TGTGCCAGTAGTAGTTCCCGGGACATCTCTGCTGGGTATGGCTACACCTTC.

This chain's CDR3 is CASSLTVNTEAFF. Written as DNA, the CDR3 is TGTGCCAGCAGCCTTACAGTGAACACTGAAGCTTTCTTT. The V gene is TRBV7-2, the J gene TRBJ1-1; D not certain. The germline CDR1 and CDR2 sequences are SGHTA and FQGNSA. The CDR3 spans 13 residues. Trimming shortened V by 5 bases and J by 0 bases, and 7 bases separated the two germline ends.

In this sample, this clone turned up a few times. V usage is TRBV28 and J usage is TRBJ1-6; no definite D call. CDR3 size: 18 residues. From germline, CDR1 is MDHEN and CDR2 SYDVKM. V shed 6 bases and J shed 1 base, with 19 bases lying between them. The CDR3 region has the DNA TGTGCCAGCAGCCTTTCCTACGGGTTGGGGTCCTATAATTCACCCCTCCACTTT. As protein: CASSLSYGLGSYNSPLHF.